This record looks at one T cell receptor beta chain sequence and its context. Assay used: immunoSEQ multiplex PCR; TCRdb lists only in-frame clones, some missing. In the table there are about 110,000 clones, roughly nine tenths of which are singletons. This sample is drawn from a study of cytomegalovirus exposure and HLA in healthy donors. The CDR3 is made up of 14 amino acids. Germline CDR1 and CDR2: LNHDA and SQIVND (reference sequence). With 4 bases removed from V and 8 bases from J, the gap between germline ends came to 15 bases. This TCR was sampled from a woman in her late teens or twenties in good health and CMV-seronegative. The chain recombines TRBV19 with TRBJ1-5; D is unclear. Sequenced material: PBMCs. CDR3 residues: CASSRAPVHEPQHF. The CDR3 DNA reads TGTGCCAGTAGTAGGGCTCCAGTGCATGAGCCCCAGCATTTT.